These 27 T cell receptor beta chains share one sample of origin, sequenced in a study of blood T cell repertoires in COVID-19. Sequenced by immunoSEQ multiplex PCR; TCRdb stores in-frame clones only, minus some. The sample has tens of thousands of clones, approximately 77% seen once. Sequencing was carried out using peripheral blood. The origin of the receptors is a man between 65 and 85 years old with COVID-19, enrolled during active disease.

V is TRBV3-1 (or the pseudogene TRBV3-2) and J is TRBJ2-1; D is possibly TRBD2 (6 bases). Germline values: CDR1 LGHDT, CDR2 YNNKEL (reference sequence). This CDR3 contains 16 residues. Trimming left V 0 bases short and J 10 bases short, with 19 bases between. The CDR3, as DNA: TGTGCCAGCAGCCAAGAGTGGAGGGTTTCAGCGACAGAGCAGTTCTTC. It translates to CASSQEWRVSATEQFF.

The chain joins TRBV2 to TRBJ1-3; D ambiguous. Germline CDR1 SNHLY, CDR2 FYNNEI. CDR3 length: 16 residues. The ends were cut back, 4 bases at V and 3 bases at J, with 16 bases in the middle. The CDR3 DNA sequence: TGTGCCAGCAGTGTTTCTAACAGTAGAGTTGGAAACACCATATATTTT. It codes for CASSVSNSRVGNTIYF.

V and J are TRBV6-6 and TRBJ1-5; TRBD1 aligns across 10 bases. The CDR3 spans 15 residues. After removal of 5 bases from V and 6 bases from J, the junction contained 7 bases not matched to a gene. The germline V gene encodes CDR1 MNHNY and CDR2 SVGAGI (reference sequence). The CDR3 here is CASSAGTGEVQPQHF. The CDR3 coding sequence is TGTGCCAGCAGTGCCGGGACAGGGGAGGTTCAGCCCCAGCATTTT.

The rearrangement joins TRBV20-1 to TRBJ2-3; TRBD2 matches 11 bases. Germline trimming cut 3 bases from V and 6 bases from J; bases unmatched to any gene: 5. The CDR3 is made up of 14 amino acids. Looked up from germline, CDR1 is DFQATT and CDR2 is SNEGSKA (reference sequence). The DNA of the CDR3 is TGCAGTGCTAGTACTAGCGGGAGCGTGGATACGCAGTATTTT. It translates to CSASTSGSVDTQYF.

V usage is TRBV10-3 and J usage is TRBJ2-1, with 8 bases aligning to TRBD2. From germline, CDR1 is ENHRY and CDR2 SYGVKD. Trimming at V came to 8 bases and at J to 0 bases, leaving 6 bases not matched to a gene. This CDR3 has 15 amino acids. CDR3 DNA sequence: TGTGCCATCGGACTAGCCCTTAACTCCTACAATGAGCAGTTCTTC. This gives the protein CAIGLALNSYNEQFF.

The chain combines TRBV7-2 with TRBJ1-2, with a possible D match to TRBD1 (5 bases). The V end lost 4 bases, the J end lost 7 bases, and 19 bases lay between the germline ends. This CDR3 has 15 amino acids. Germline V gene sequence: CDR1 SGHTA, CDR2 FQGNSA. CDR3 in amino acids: CASSSGGINEGGYTF. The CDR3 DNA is TGTGCCAGCAGCTCCGGGGGTATCAACGAGGGTGGCTACACCTTC.

The CDR3 here is CASSTFSAGGNEQFF. The CDR3, as DNA: TGCGCCAGCAGCACCTTCTCCGCGGGGGGCAATGAGCAGTTCTTC. The chain is built from TRBV5-1 and TRBJ2-1, with 8 bases fitting TRBD2. The J segment lost 6 bases and the V segment lost 4 bases, leaving 9 bases of the junction unmatched. Germline V lookup: CDR1 SGHRS, CDR2 YFSETQ. This CDR3 spans 15 amino acids.

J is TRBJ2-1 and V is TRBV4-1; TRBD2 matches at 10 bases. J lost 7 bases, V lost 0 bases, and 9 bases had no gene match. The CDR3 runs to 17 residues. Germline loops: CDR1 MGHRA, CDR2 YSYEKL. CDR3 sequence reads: CASSQEGLAGAKNEQFF. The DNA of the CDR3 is TGCGCCAGCAGCCAAGAGGGCCTAGCGGGAGCAAAGAATGAGCAGTTCTTC.

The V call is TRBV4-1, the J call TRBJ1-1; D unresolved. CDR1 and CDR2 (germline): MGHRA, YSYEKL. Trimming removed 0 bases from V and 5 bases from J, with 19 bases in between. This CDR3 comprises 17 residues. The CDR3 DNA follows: TGCGCCAGCAGCCAAGACGCAGTAGGGAGTGGCGGGACTGAAGCTTTCTTT. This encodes CASSQDAVGSGGTEAFF.

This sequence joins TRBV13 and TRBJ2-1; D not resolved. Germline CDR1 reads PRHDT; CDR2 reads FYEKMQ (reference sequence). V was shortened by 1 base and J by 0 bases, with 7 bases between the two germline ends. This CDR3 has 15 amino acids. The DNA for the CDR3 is TGTGCCAGCAGCTTAGAAGTCAGCTCCTACAATGAGCAGTTCTTC. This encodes CASSLEVSSYNEQFF.

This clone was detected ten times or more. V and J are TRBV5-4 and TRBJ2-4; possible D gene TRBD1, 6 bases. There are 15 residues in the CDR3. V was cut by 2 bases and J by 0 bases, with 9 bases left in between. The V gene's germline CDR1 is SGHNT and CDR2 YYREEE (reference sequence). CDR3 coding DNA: TGTGCCAGCAGCTTCCAGGGGATAGCCAAAAACATTCAGTACTTC. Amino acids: CASSFQGIAKNIQYF.

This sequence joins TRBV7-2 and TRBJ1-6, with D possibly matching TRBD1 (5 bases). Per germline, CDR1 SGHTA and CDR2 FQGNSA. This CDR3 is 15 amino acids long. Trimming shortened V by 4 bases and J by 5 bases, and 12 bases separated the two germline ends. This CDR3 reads CASSSTRTNNSPLHF. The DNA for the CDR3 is TGTGCCAGCAGCTCGACGAGGACAAATAATTCACCCCTCCACTTT.

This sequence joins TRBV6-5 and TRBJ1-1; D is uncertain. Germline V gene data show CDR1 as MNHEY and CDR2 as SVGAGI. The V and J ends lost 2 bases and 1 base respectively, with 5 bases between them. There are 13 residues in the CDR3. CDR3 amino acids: CASSYGQNTEAFF. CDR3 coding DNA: TGTGCCAGCAGTTACGGGCAGAACACTGAAGCTTTCTTT.

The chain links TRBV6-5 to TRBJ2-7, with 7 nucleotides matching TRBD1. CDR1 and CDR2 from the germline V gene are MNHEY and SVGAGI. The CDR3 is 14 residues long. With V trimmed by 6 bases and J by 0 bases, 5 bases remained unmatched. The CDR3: CASSPDRSSYEQYF. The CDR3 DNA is TGTGCCAGCAGCCCGGACAGGAGCTCCTACGAGCAGTACTTC.

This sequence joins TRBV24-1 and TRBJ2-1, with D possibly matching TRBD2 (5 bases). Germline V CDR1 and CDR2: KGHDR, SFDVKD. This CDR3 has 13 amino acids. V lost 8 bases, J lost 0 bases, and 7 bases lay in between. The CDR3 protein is CATTGSSYNEQFF. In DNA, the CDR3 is TGTGCCACCACGGGGAGCTCCTACAATGAGCAGTTCTTC.

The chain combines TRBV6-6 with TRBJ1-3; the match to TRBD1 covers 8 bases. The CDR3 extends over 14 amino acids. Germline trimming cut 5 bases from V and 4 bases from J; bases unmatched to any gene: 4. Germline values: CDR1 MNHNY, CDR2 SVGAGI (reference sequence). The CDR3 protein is CASSPGQGGNTIYF. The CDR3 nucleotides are TGTGCCAGCAGTCCCGGACAGGGAGGAAACACCATATATTTT.

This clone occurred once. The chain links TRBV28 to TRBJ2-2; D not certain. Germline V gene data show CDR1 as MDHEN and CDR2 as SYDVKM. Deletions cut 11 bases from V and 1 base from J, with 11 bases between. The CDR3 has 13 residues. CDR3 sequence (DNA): TGTGCCGGCGGCCGGAGGAACACCGGGGAGCTGTTTTTT. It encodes CAGGRRNTGELFF.

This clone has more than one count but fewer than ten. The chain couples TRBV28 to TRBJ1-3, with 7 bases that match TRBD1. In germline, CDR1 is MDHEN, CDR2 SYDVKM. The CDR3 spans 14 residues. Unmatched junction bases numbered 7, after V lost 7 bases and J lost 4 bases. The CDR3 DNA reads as TGTGCCAGCAACCCTACAGGGGCCGGAAACACCATATATTTT. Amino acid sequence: CASNPTGAGNTIYF.

CDR3 coding DNA: TGCGCCAGCAGCCAAGGCTCTAGCGGGCTTAAAGAGACCCAGTACTTC. Amino acids: CASSQGSSGLKETQYF. The rearrangement links TRBV4-1 to TRBJ2-5, with 8 bases matching TRBD2. V lost 1 base to trimming and J lost 3 bases; unmatched junction nucleotides: 7. There are 16 residues in the CDR3. The germline V gene has CDR1 MGHRA and CDR2 YSYEKL.

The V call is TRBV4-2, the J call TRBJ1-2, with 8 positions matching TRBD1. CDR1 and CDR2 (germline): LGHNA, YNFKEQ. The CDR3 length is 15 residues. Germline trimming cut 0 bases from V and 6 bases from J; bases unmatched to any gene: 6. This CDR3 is CASSQDNRGTHGYTF. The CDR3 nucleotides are TGTGCCAGCAGCCAAGATAACAGGGGGACCCATGGCTACACCTTC.

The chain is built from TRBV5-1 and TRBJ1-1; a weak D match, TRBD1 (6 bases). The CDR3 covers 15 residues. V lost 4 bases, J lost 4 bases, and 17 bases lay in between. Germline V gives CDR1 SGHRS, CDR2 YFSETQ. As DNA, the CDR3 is TGCGCCAGCAGCCCCTTGGAACAGGGTGCCACTGAAGCTTTCTTT. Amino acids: CASSPLEQGATEAFF.

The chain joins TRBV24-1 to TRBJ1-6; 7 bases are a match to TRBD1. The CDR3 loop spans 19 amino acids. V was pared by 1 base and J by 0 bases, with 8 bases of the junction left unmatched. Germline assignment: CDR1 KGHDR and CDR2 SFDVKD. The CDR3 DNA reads TGTGCCACCAGTGATTTTGGACAGGCTGTTAGCTCCTATAATTCACCCCTCCACTTT. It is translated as CATSDFGQAVSSYNSPLHF.

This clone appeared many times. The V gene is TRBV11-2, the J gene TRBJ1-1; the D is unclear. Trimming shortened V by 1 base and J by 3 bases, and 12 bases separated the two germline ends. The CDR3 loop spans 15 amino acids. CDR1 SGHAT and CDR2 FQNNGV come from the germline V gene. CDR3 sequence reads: CASSLGPHADTEAFF. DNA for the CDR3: TGTGCCAGCAGCTTAGGGCCCCACGCGGACACTGAAGCTTTCTTT.

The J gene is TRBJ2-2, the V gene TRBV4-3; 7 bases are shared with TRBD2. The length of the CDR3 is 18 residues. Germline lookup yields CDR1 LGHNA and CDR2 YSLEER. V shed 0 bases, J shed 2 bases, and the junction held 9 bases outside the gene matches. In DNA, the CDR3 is TGCGCCAGCAGCCAAGAGATATCTAGCGGAGCTAACACCGGGGAGCTGTTTTTT. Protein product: CASSQEISSGANTGELFF.

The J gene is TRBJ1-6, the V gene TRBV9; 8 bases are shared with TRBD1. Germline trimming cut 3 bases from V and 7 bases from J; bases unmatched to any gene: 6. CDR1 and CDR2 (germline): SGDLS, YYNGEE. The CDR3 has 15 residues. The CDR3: CASSEGQGRNSPLHF. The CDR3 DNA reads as TGTGCCAGCAGCGAAGGACAGGGTCGCAATTCACCCCTCCACTTT.

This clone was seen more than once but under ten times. CDR3 DNA sequence: TGTGCCAGCAGCTCTCAAGAGACCCAGTACTTC. It encodes CASSSQETQYF. The chain has TRBV7-2 and TRBJ2-5; the D is unclear. Germline CDR1 and CDR2: SGHTA and FQGNSA. Trimming took 4 bases from V and 2 from J, leaving 2 bases between them. The CDR3 runs to 11 residues.

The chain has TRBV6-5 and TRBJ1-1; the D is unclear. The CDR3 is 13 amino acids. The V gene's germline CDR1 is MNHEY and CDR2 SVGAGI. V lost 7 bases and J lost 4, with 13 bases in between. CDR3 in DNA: TGTGCCAGCACCCGAGGAGGGAGCACTGAAGCTTTCTTT. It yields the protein CASTRGGSTEAFF.